This T cell receptor beta chain was observed in a study of T cell responses to AZD1222 COVID-19 vaccine. Study as a whole: The analysis combined second doses at about 4 or about 12 weeks.

Notes on this clone: Its antigen is currently unknown.

The study, taken as a whole, reports: The study reported that nearly half of spike-specific TCRs target unmutated variant regions. Spike-specific TCR repertoires showed rising breadth and depth after two AZD1222 doses. In a largely white British group with more females than males, clonal diversity was possibly underestimated.

This CDR3 contains 17 residues. V lost 5 bases to trimming and J lost 8 bases, with 30 bases between them. CDR1 GTSNPN and CDR2 SVGIG come from the germline V gene (reference sequence). Generated by immunoSEQ multiplex PCR, the TCRdb table keeps only in-frame clones and is missing some. Of 150,000 or so clones listed, around 89% were seen once; the top ten hold around 5%. This clonotype originated in an adult in good health. Sequencing used peripheral blood, obtained on day 0 of AZD1222 vaccination. The chain employs TRBV30 and TRBJ1-2; D is possibly TRBD1 (5 bases). CDR3 bases: TGTGCCTGGTCGCTGGGACGGGGGACCGGTTGGGAGAAAGGCTACACCTTC. It encodes CAWSLGRGTGWEKGYTF.